This TCR beta chain was documented in a study of PD-1 blockade in classical Hodgkin lymphoma. Libraries were prepared by immunoSEQ multiplex PCR; TCRdb keeps only in-frame clonotypes and omits some of them. This repertoire shows 55,000 to 60,000 clones, 80% to 95% found once; its top ten account for about 10%. This CDR3 has 15 residues. Germline-derived CDR1 and CDR2 are MNHEY and SVGAGI. Trimming removed 0 bases at V and 4 bases at J, with 12 bases between. Every patient experienced relapse after autologous stem cell transplantation, and brentuximab vedotin exposure varied. This sequence joins TRBV6-5 and TRBJ1-2; D is perhaps TRBD1 (6 bases). The clonotype comes from a human donor with classical Hodgkin lymphoma. This specimen was peripheral blood mononuclear cells (PBMCs), taken before the second cycle of nivolumab. The CDR3 loop is CASSYSAGVGYGYTF. DNA for the CDR3: TGTGCCAGCAGTTACTCGGCAGGGGTAGGCTATGGCTACACCTTC.